This TCR beta chain was found in a study of cytomegalovirus exposure and HLA in healthy donors. Study conclusions and caveats: Indistinguishable V segments such as TRBV6-2 and TRBV6-3 were excluded. Common viral pathogens (according to a later analysis) appeared linked to several of the most significant clusters.

With 0 bases removed from V and 6 bases from J, the gap between germline ends came to 4 bases. Germline assignment: CDR1 SGHNT and CDR2 YYREEE (reference sequence). The CDR3 covers 12 residues. This clone has only a few counts. The antigen remains unidentified. Other DNA sequences of this sample code for an identical CDR3. PCR involved 60 Vbeta and 13 Jbeta primers. Method: immunoSEQ multiplex PCR; TCRdb's copy keeps in-frame clones and lacks some. The sample lists 100,000 to 150,000 clones, about 78% seen once, with less than 5% in the top ten. The source of this sequence is a young man in good health and CMV-seronegative. This chain joins TRBV5-4 and TRBJ2-1, with unresolved D. Material: PBMCs. CDR3 coding DNA: TGTGCCAGCAGCTTGGCCCTCAATGAGCAGTTCTTC. It is translated as CASSLALNEQFF.